A selection of T cell receptor beta chains follows, all from one sample in a study of blood T cell repertoires in COVID-19. TCRdb's copy holds only in-frame clones and misses some; the assay was immunoSEQ multiplex PCR. This table has 300,000 to 350,000 clones, around 82% appearing once. Sequencing was carried out using peripheral blood. These receptors were taken from a man aged 25-45 years with active or convalescent COVID-19. Both conserved end residues are part of each CDR3. A D gene is named only where the DNA matches it firmly. Clone size, where shown, is once, few, many, or a class for clones that have expanded.

V: TRBV6-5; size: -; D: -; J: TRBJ1-2; DNA: TGTGCCAGCAGTTACTCGCAGGCTCATGGCTACACCTTC; CDR3: CASSYSQAHGYTF
V: TRBV28; size: -; D: TRBD2; J: TRBJ2-1; DNA: TGTGCCAGCAGTGTACCCAAGTTGCGGGAGTGGGAGGATGAGCAGTTCTTC; CDR3: CASSVPKLREWEDEQFF
V: TRBV25-1; size: -; D: -; J: TRBJ2-7; DNA: TGTGCCAGCGGCGACAGGACCTACGAGCAGTACTTC; CDR3: CASGDRTYEQYF
V: TRBV18; size: -; D: -; J: TRBJ2-1; DNA: TGTGCCAGCTCACCAATAGTAGGTGGGGGCGTAGGTGAGCAGTTCTTC; CDR3: CASSPIVGGGVGEQFF
V: TRBV28; size: -; D: -; J: TRBJ1-5; DNA: TGTGCCAGCAGCCAGTCAGATCAGCCCCAGCATTTT; CDR3: CASSQSDQPQHF
V: TRBV28; size: -; D: -; J: TRBJ2-2; DNA: TGTGCCAGCAGGTTCGGTCAGGGAACCGGGGAGCTGTTTTTT; CDR3: CASRFGQGTGELFF
V: TRBV4-1; size: -; D: -; J: TRBJ2-1; DNA: TGCGCCAGCAGCCAGCCTCAGGACAATGAGCAGTTCTTC; CDR3: CASSQPQDNEQFF
V: TRBV9; size: -; D: -; J: TRBJ2-1; DNA: TGTGCCAGCAGCGTAAGTGGCGGGGATTACAATGAGCAGTTCTTC; CDR3: CASSVSGGDYNEQFF
V: TRBV5-4; size: -; D: -; J: TRBJ1-2; DNA: TGTGCCAGCAGCTTGGTTAGGGGAATTACTAACTATGGCTACACCTTC; CDR3: CASSLVRGITNYGYTF
V: TRBV15; size: -; D: -; J: TRBJ2-1; DNA: TGTGCCACCAGCAGTACACAAGATGAGCAGTTCTTC; CDR3: CATSSTQDEQFF
V: TRBV7-2; size: -; D: -; J: TRBJ2-1; DNA: TGTGCCAGCAGCTCTAATTCTAGGAATGAGCAGTTCTTC; CDR3: CASSSNSRNEQFF
V: TRBV6-5; size: -; D: -; J: TRBJ1-4; DNA: TGTGCCAGCAGGGGGCAGCAAACTAATGAAAAACTGTTTTTT; CDR3: CASRGQQTNEKLFF
V: TRBV18; size: few; D: -; J: TRBJ2-7; DNA: TGTGCCAGCTCACAGGGGAGGTCCGAGCAGTACTTC; CDR3: CASSQGRSEQYF
V: TRBV6-5; size: -; D: -; J: TRBJ1-1; DNA: TGTGCCAGCAGGTACAACTTGAACACTGAAGCTTTCTTT; CDR3: CASRYNLNTEAFF
V: TRBV28; size: few; D: -; J: TRBJ1-2; DNA: TGTGCCAGCAGTTTGGGCGCACAGTACTATGGCTACACCTTC; CDR3: CASSLGAQYYGYTF
V: TRBV5-1; size: -; D: -; J: TRBJ1-5; DNA: TGCGCCAGCTCAAGCGGGGGGCGCGGGCCCCAGCATTTT; CDR3: CASSSGGRGPQHF
V: TRBV20-1; size: -; D: TRBD1; J: TRBJ2-7; DNA: TGCAGTGCTAGTTGGACAGGGCCCGAGCAGTACTTC; CDR3: CSASWTGPEQYF
V: TRBV6-6; size: -; D: -; J: TRBJ1-3; DNA: TGTGCGGGGGGGAATGGAAACACCATATATTTT; CDR3: CAGGNGNTIYF
V: TRBV14; size: few; D: TRBD1; J: TRBJ2-7; DNA: TGTGCCAGCAGCCAAGACTGGAGCCCGACAGGGGTGTCCTACGAGCAGTACTTC; CDR3: CASSQDWSPTGVSYEQYF
V: TRBV5-5; size: -; D: -; J: TRBJ2-7; DNA: TGTGCCAGCAGCCGGGGCACCGGGAGCTACGAGCAGTACTTC; CDR3: CASSRGTGSYEQYF
V: TRBV5-1; size: once; D: -; J: TRBJ1-2; DNA: TGCGCCAGCAGCGACACAGTCTATGGCTACACCTTC; CDR3: CASSDTVYGYTF
V: TRBV5-5; size: -; D: -; J: TRBJ1-1; DNA: TGTGCCAGCAGCTTGGACATGAGGACTGAAGCTTTCTTT; CDR3: CASSLDMRTEAFF
V: TRBV29-1; size: -; D: -; J: TRBJ1-2; DNA: TGCAGCGTTGACGAGGGAACTAACTATGGCTACACCTTC; CDR3: CSVDEGTNYGYTF
V: TRBV18; size: -; D: -; J: TRBJ1-1; DNA: TGTGCCAGCTCACCACGAGAAAGGGGTTACACTGAAGCTTTCTTT; CDR3: CASSPRERGYTEAFF
V: TRBV6-2/TRBV6-3; size: -; D: TRBD2; J: TRBJ2-7; DNA: TGTGCCAGCAGTTTGGGTTGGGGTAGCGGGAGGACCTCCTACGAGCAGTACTTC; CDR3: CASSLGWGSGRTSYEQYF
V: TRBV9; size: -; D: -; J: TRBJ2-2; DNA: TGTGCCAGCGGCTACAGGGCCGGGGAGCTGTTTTTT; CDR3: CASGYRAGELFF
V: TRBV7-7; size: -; D: -; J: TRBJ2-2; DNA: TGTGCCAGCAGCCCTACCCCAGGGGTTGTCGCGAACACCGGGGAGCTGTTTTTT; CDR3: CASSPTPGVVANTGELFF
V: TRBV5-1; size: -; D: TRBD2; J: TRBJ2-1; DNA: TGCGCCAGCAGCTTGTCCGGGCTGGCTAGCGGGGGGCCTTACAATGAGCAGTTCTTC; CDR3: CASSLSGLASGGPYNEQFF
V: TRBV7-9; size: -; D: -; J: TRBJ1-1; DNA: TGTGCCAGCAGCTTAGGGATGGCGGCCAATGGAGCTTTCTTT; CDR3: CASSLGMAANGAFF
V: TRBV24-1; size: -; D: TRBD2; J: TRBJ2-2; DNA: TGTGCCACCAGTGAACTAGCGGGAGCGGGCACCGGGGAGCTGTTTTTT; CDR3: CATSELAGAGTGELFF
V: TRBV19; size: -; D: TRBD1; J: TRBJ2-7; DNA: TGTGCCAGTAGTCCAACCGGGACAGGTAGTTCTAGGCAGTACTTC; CDR3: CASSPTGTGSSRQYF
V: TRBV5-8; size: -; D: TRBD2; J: TRBJ2-7; DNA: TGTGCCAGCAGTCCCTGGGGACTAGCAGGAGACGAGCAGTACTTC; CDR3: CASSPWGLAGDEQYF
V: TRBV4-3; size: -; D: -; J: TRBJ2-3; DNA: TGCGCCAGCAGCCAAGATCTTATCACACCGGGACAGTATTTT; CDR3: CASSQDLITPGQYF
V: TRBV28; size: -; D: TRBD1; J: TRBJ1-2; DNA: TGTGCCAGCAGTTTAATAGCCCCGCGGACAGGGGGAGGCTACACCTTC; CDR3: CASSLIAPRTGGGYTF
V: TRBV5-1; size: -; D: TRBD2; J: TRBJ2-3; DNA: TGCGCCAGCAGCCCTCTTAGCGGGGGAGAGAGAGATACGCAGTATTTT; CDR3: CASSPLSGGERDTQYF
V: TRBV27; size: few; D: TRBD1; J: TRBJ1-1; DNA: TGTGCCAGCACCCCGACAGGGTCCGGGACTGAAGCTTTCTTT; CDR3: CASTPTGSGTEAFF
V: TRBV19; size: -; D: -; J: TRBJ2-1; DNA: TGTGCCAGTAGTCCCTCCGGGATCATCAATGAGCAGTTCTTC; CDR3: CASSPSGIINEQFF
V: TRBV27; size: -; D: TRBD2; J: TRBJ2-1; DNA: TGTGCCAGCAGCGTCGGGACTAGTGGCCGCAATGAGCAGTTCTTC; CDR3: CASSVGTSGRNEQFF
V: TRBV9; size: -; D: -; J: TRBJ1-5; DNA: TGTGCCAGATTTTCGGGTACCAATCAGCCCCAGCATTTT; CDR3: CARFSGTNQPQHF
V: TRBV15; size: -; D: -; J: TRBJ1-4; DNA: TGTGCCACCCAGAGGGGACTAGCAACTAATGAAAAACTGTTTTTT; CDR3: CATQRGLATNEKLFF
V: TRBV7-2; size: -; D: -; J: TRBJ2-1; DNA: TGTGCCAGCAGCTTAGATCGGAGAGATGAGCAGTTCTTC; CDR3: CASSLDRRDEQFF
V: TRBV6-6; size: -; D: -; J: TRBJ2-1; DNA: TGTGCCAGCAGTCAACTCGGGGGAGTATTGGTCCATGAGCAGTTCTTC; CDR3: CASSQLGGVLVHEQFF
V: TRBV7-2; size: few; D: -; J: TRBJ1-5; DNA: TGTGCCAGCAGCCCTCAACCCGGCGGTCAGCCCCAGCATTTT; CDR3: CASSPQPGGQPQHF